The TCR beta chain described here comes from a study of graft-versus-host responses after intestinal transplantation. Germline V CDR1 and CDR2: KGHSH, LQKENI. Trimming removed 5 bases from V and 6 bases from J, with 13 bases in between. The CDR3 is 14 amino acids. Using immunoSEQ multiplex PCR, the repertoire was profiled, and TCRdb retains in-frame clones only, with some absent. The sample includes over 20,000 clones, roughly 43% seen only once; the top ten take about 0.66%. The receptor's source is a human patient who received an intestinal transplant. Here the sequenced sample was alloreactive CD4+ T cells from a mixed lymphocyte reaction culture, taken before intestinal transplant. Subset specified: CFSE-low proliferating T cells sorted from roughly 6-day pre-transplant mixed lymphocyte reaction (GvH or HvG direction). This chain joins TRBV18 and TRBJ1-4, with TRBD1 as a possible D gene (5 bases). Here the CDR3 DNA reads TGTGCCAGCTCATGGGGCAGCTGGGATGAAAAACTGTTTTTT. Protein sequence: CASSWGSWDEKLFF. The whole variable domain, remainder taken from reference TRBV18 and TRBJ1-4, is NAGVMQNPRHLVRRRGQEARLRCSPMKGHSHVYWYRQLPEEGLKFMVYLQKENIIDESGMPKERFSAEFPKEGPSILRIQQVVRGDSAAYFCASSWGSWDEKLFFGSGTQLSVL.